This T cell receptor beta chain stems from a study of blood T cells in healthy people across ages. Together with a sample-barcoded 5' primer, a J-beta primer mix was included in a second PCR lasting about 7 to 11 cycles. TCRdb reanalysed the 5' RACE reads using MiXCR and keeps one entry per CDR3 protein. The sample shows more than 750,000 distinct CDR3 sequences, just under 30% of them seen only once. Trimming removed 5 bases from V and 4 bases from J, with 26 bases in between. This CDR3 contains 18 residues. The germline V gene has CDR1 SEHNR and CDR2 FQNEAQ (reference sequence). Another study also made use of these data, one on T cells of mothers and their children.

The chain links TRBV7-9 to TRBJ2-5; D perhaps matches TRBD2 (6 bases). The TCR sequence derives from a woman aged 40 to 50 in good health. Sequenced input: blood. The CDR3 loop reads CASSQRGGVTPRGETQYF. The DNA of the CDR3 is TGTGCCAGCAGCCAGAGGGGCGGGGTCACTCCCCGGGGAGAGACCCAGTACTTC.